This T cell receptor beta chain was sequenced in a study of shared clonotypes between healthy human individuals. Study-wide findings and caveats: Clonotype sharing across donors was expected to vary with sequencing depth. Genetic and exposure-history diversity was limited by the small donor number.

TCRdb keeps only in-frame clones here, not all; method: immunoSEQ multiplex PCR. The sample carries hundreds of thousands of clones, about 74% recorded once. The count of this clone is one. Its antigen remains unknown. The V gene lost 1 base and the J gene lost 4 bases, with 11 bases spanning the gap. CDR1 and CDR2 (germline): MDHEN, SYDVKM. The CDR3 spans 15 residues. CD4+ cells underwent separation, giving CD45RA+ naive and CD45RA-negative memory subsets. The TCR was taken from a man under 40 in good health. The chain employs TRBV28 and TRBJ1-3, with D unresolved. The specimen was memory CD4+ T cells sorted from blood. Subset specified: CD45RA-negative fraction. DNA for the CDR3: TGTGCCAGCAGTTTATTGGGGTCGTCAGGAAACACCATATATTTT. Translated: CASSLLGSSGNTIYF.